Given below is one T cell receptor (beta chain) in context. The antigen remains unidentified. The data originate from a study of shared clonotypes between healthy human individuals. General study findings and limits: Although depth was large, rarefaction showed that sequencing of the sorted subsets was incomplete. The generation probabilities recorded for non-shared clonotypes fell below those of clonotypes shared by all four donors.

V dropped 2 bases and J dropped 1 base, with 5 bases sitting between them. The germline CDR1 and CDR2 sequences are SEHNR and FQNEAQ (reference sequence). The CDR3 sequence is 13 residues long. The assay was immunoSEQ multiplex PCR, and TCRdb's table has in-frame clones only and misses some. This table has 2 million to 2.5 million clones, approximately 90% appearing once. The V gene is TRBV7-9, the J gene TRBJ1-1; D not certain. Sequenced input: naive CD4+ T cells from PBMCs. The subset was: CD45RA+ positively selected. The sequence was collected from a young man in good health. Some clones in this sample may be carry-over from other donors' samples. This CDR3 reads CASSLQQNTEAFF. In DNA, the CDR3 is TGTGCCAGCAGCTTACAGCAGAACACTGAAGCTTTCTTT.